One and the same sample provided the 32 T cell receptor beta chains below, sequenced in a study of T cells after yellow fever vaccination. TCRdb recomputed calls from the 5' RACE reads with MiXCR, one row per CDR3 protein. The table records roughly 350,000 distinct CDR3 sequences, over 4% of them present only once. Sample: PBMCs, taken 5 days after the yellow fever booster vaccination. These receptors originate from a young man who received the YFV17D yellow fever vaccine.

This CDR3 reads CASSPRSGGYYNEQFF. In DNA form, the CDR3 reads TGTGCCAGCAGTCCACGTAGCGGGGGGTACTACAATGAGCAGTTCTTC. The V call is TRBV12-3 or TRBV12-4, the J call TRBJ2-1; 10 bases fit TRBD2. With V trimmed by 5 bases and J by 3 bases, 7 bases remained unmatched. The CDR3 totals 16 residues.

The chain is built from TRBV7-2 and TRBJ1-5; 7 bases are shared with TRBD1. Germline V CDR1 and CDR2: SGHTA, FQGNSA. This CDR3 has 14 residues. V was clipped by 3 bases and J by 3 bases; unmatched bases: 2. CDR3 DNA sequence: TGTGCCAGCAGCTTCAAGGGGGCCAATCAGCCCCAGCATTTT. This codes for CASSFKGANQPQHF. Complete variable domain (other parts from reference TRBV7-2 and TRBJ1-5): GAGVSQSPSNKVTEKGKDVELRCDPISGHTALYWYRQSLGQGLEFLIYFQGNSAPDKSGLPSDRFSAERTGGSVSTLTIQRTQQEDSAVYLCASSFKGANQPQHFGDGTRLSIL.

This clonotype came up many times. The chain carries TRBV20-1 and TRBJ1-1; 8 bases are a match to TRBD1. V was pared by 4 bases and J by 5 bases, with 6 bases of the junction left unmatched. Germline loops: CDR1 DFQATT, CDR2 SNEGSKA (reference sequence). The CDR3 is 13 amino acids. In DNA form, the CDR3 reads TGCAGTGCTACCCAGGGGGCAGAAACTGAAGCTTTCTTT. Protein sequence: CSATQGAETEAFF.

This clonotype was counted between two and nine times. The chain has TRBV3-1 and TRBJ2-4, with TRBD2 matching over 10 bases. Germline-derived CDR1 and CDR2 are LGHDT and YNNKEL (reference sequence). Trimming at V came to 1 base and at J to 1 base, leaving 10 bases not matched to a gene. The length of the CDR3 is 19 residues. The CDR3 region has the DNA TGTGCCAGCAGCCAAGGCCCAGGGCTAGCGGGGGAGGCCAAAAACATTCAGTACTTC. Its protein is CASSQGPGLAGEAKNIQYF.

This clonotype has ten or more counts. This chain uses TRBV20-1 with TRBJ2-5, with 8 bases aligning to TRBD2. This CDR3 spans 16 amino acids. Germline V gives CDR1 DFQATT, CDR2 SNEGSKA (reference sequence). Losses at the gene ends were 0 bases for V and 4 bases for J; bases not matched to a gene: 10. In DNA, the CDR3 is TGCAGTGCTAGAGATCGCGGGGGGTCCTCTCGAGAGACCCAGTACTTC. It codes for CSARDRGGSSRETQYF.

This clonotype was counted only a few times. The chain combines TRBV20-1 with TRBJ2-5; no clear D gene. The CDR3 loop spans 13 amino acids. The germline V gene has CDR1 DFQATT and CDR2 SNEGSKA (reference sequence). V lost 3 bases and J lost 0, with 8 bases in between. The CDR3: CSASGWDQETQYF. Written as DNA, the CDR3 is TGCAGTGCTAGCGGTTGGGACCAAGAGACCCAGTACTTC.

This clonotype was counted ten times or more. The genes are TRBV28 and TRBJ2-1; D remains ambiguous. The CDR3 extends over 12 amino acids. V lost 6 bases, J lost 6 bases, and 9 bases lay in between. Germline CDR1 is MDHEN and CDR2 is SYDVKM. CDR3 nucleotides: TGTGCCAGCAGGCCGGGCCGCAATGAGCAGTTCTTC. Encoded protein: CASRPGRNEQFF.

This clonotype showed up just a few times. The rearrangement joins TRBV5-1 to TRBJ1-6, with unresolved D. This CDR3 region has 15 residues. Germline V CDR1 and CDR2: SGHRS, YFSETQ. Trimming pared 0 bases from V and 5 bases from J, leaving 9 bases between. The CDR3, as DNA: TGCGCCAGCAGCTTGGGCAGTTTCGATAATTCACCCCTCCACTTT. Translated, it gives CASSLGSFDNSPLHF.

The table lists this clonotype with a few counts. DNA for the CDR3: TGTGCCAGCAGTTTCATTGGGAAGGGCTACACCTTC. It codes for CASSFIGKGYTF. This chain joins TRBV28 and TRBJ1-2; no definite D call. CDR1 is MDHEN and CDR2 is SYDVKM in the germline V gene. This CDR3 contains 12 residues. Trimming removed 3 bases at V and 8 bases at J, with 10 bases between.

This clonotype was counted ten times or more. This rearrangement joins TRBV4-2 to TRBJ2-1; tentative D call: TRBD2 (6 bases). V lost 2 bases and J lost 4, with 15 bases in between. CDR3 length: 16 amino acids. CDR1 is LGHNA, CDR2 YNFKEQ, per germline. The CDR3 region has the DNA TGTGCCAGCAGCCAAAGGCGGGGCCGTAATTACAATGAGCAGTTCTTC. Its protein product is CASSQRRGRNYNEQFF.

This clonotype was seen a few times. The chain couples TRBV27 to TRBJ1-2, with 7 bases aligning to TRBD1. Germline V lookup: CDR1 MNHEY, CDR2 SMNVEV (reference sequence). V lost 6 bases and J lost 10; bases outside the gene matches: 11. CDR3 length: 13 amino acids. CDR3 region: CASRTGTPLSYTF. Here the CDR3 DNA reads TGTGCCAGCAGGACAGGGACTCCGTTATCCTACACCTTC.

This chain links TRBV5-1 with TRBJ2-5, with 9 bases aligning to TRBD2. J gave up 5 bases and V 0 bases, and 11 bases lay outside the gene matches. The CDR3 runs 17 residues. Germline CDR1 reads SGHRS; CDR2 reads YFSETQ. The CDR3 sequence: CASSLVLAGSFGETQYF. The CDR3, as DNA: TGCGCCAGCAGCTTGGTCCTAGCGGGGAGCTTCGGGGAGACCCAGTACTTC.

DNA for the CDR3: TGTGCCAGCAGCTCGATGACGGAGACCTACGAGCAGTACGTC. Translated, it gives CASSSMTETYEQYV. The rearrangement joins TRBV7-9 to TRBJ2-7; D call uncertain. CDR1 and CDR2 (germline): SEHNR, FQNEAQ (reference sequence). This CDR3 is 14 amino acids long. The V end was cut by 4 bases, the J end by 2 bases, with 12 bases between.

This clonotype has a handful of counts. V is TRBV12-3 or TRBV12-4 and J is TRBJ2-5; 8 bases line up with TRBD1. Germline trimming cut 6 bases from V and 2 bases from J; bases unmatched to any gene: 14. CDR3 size: 17 residues. Written as DNA, the CDR3 is TGTGCCAGCAGCCAGGACAGGGCCCGCCCTTTTCAAGAGACCCAGTACTTC. As protein: CASSQDRARPFQETQYF.

This clonotype was counted at least ten times. The chain combines TRBV5-1 with TRBJ1-2; no definite D call. CDR1 is SGHRS and CDR2 is YFSETQ in the germline V gene. The V gene lost 0 bases and the J gene lost 8 bases, with 17 bases spanning the gap. The CDR3 spans 15 residues. The CDR3 region is CASSLGAEASTGYTF. The CDR3 coding sequence is TGCGCCAGCAGCTTGGGCGCAGAGGCATCGACCGGCTACACCTTC. The variable domain in full, completed from reference TRBV5-1 and TRBJ1-2, reads KAGVTQTPRYLIKTRGQQVTLSCSPISGHRSVSWYQQTPGQGLQFLFEYFSETQRNKGNFPGRFSGRQFSNSRSEMNVSTLELGDSALYLCASSLGAEASTGYTFGSGTRLTVV.

In its sample, this clonotype was seen a few times. The rearrangement uses TRBV6-6 and TRBJ1-1; perhaps TRBD1 as D (5 bases). The germline V gene encodes CDR1 MNHNY and CDR2 SVGAGI (reference sequence). Trimming left V 2 bases short and J 10 bases short, with 14 bases between. The CDR3 spans 13 residues. CDR3 coding DNA: TGTGCCAGCAGTTACCCCGACAGAGTGGGAGCTTTCTTT. This translates into CASSYPDRVGAFF.

The chain combines TRBV23-1 with TRBJ2-7, with D tentatively TRBD2 (5 bases). TRBV23-1 is an ORF, with its function uncertain. Between the trimmed V and J ends, which lost 6 bases and 3 bases, there was a span of 15 bases. The CDR3 spans 14 residues. The CDR3, as DNA: TGCGCCAGCAGCTCCTCGGGGATCGGCTACGAGCAGTACTTC. This sequence encodes CASSSSGIGYEQYF.

The chain links TRBV20-1 to TRBJ1-1; tentatively, D is TRBD1 (6 bases). The CDR3 runs 13 residues. Trimming removed 5 bases at V and 0 bases at J, with 10 bases between. Germline V CDR1 and CDR2: DFQATT, SNEGSKA (reference sequence). The CDR3 bases are TGCAGTGCTCCGGGACAAGTGAACACTGAAGCTTTCTTT. Amino acids: CSAPGQVNTEAFF.

The chain joins TRBV6-6 to TRBJ2-7; TRBD1 aligns across 7 bases. Germline V gene lookup returns CDR1 MNHNY and CDR2 SVGAGI (reference sequence). The length of the CDR3 is 16 residues. V dropped 0 bases and J dropped 2; count of bases not matched to a gene: 7. The CDR3 DNA is TGTGCCAGCAGTTACTCGGTCAGGGGGAATACCTACGAGCAGTACGTC. It encodes CASSYSVRGNTYEQYV.

In its sample, this clonotype was seen a few times. This chain joins TRBV19 and TRBJ1-1; TRBD1 matches 8 bases. CDR3 size: 14 residues. Germline lookup yields CDR1 LNHDA and CDR2 SQIVND (reference sequence). V shed 4 bases and J 4 bases; nucleotides not matched to a gene: 5. Here the CDR3 reads CASSTQGAGTEAFF. CDR3 bases: TGTGCCAGTAGTACCCAGGGGGCAGGCACTGAAGCTTTCTTT.

This clonotype has ten or more counts. The rearrangement links TRBV5-1 to TRBJ1-6; 7 nucleotides match TRBD1. This CDR3 region has 13 residues. Germline assignment: CDR1 SGHRS and CDR2 YFSETQ. V dropped 3 bases and J dropped 7; count of bases not matched to a gene: 1. CDR3 sequence reads: CASSWDSNSPLHF. The CDR3 nucleotides are TGCGCCAGCAGCTGGGACAGCAATTCACCCCTCCACTTT.

This clonotype was counted only a few times. The V and J genes are TRBV6-1 and TRBJ2-5; TRBD1 is a possible D gene (5 bases). Trimming removed 6 bases at V and 5 bases at J, with 16 bases between. Germline CDR1 MNHNS, CDR2 SASEGT. The CDR3 length is 14 residues. The CDR3 sequence: CASRGAPRRETQYF. The DNA for the CDR3 is TGTGCCAGCAGAGGGGCTCCAAGACGGGAGACCCAGTACTTC.

The table lists this clonotype with many counts. The rearrangement uses TRBV7-8 and TRBJ2-7; no clear D. There are 14 residues in the CDR3. Germline lookup yields CDR1 SGHVS and CDR2 FQNEAQ. The ends were cut back, 4 bases at V and 7 bases at J, with 17 bases in the middle. CDR3: CASSSQARTGEQYF. The CDR3 nucleotides read TGTGCCAGCAGCTCCCAGGCGAGGACGGGTGAGCAGTACTTC.

Only a few counts were recorded for this clonotype. V gene TRBV30 combines with J gene TRBJ1-2; unclear D gene. CDR3 length: 13 amino acids. Germline CDR1 is GTSNPN and CDR2 is SVGIG (reference sequence). V lost 0 bases and J 8 bases, leaving 13 bases between the germline ends. CDR3 sequence reads: CAWSVRGSGGYTF. In DNA, the CDR3 is TGTGCCTGGAGTGTCAGAGGATCGGGAGGCTACACCTTC.

This clonotype was seen repeatedly, ten times or more. The chain uses TRBV27 and TRBJ2-3; 10 bases align to TRBD1. The trim removed 3 bases at V and 2 bases at J, leaving 2 bases unmatched. Germline assignment: CDR1 MNHEY and CDR2 SMNVEV (reference sequence). The CDR3 consists of 15 residues. This chain's CDR3 is CASSFGTGDTDTQYF. In DNA, the CDR3 is TGTGCCAGCAGTTTCGGGACAGGGGACACAGATACGCAGTATTTT.

This clonotype was found many times. The V and J genes are TRBV6-1 and TRBJ1-5; 9 bases fit TRBD1. CDR3 length: 15 residues. Per the germline V gene, CDR1 is MNHNS and CDR2 is SASEGT. With 6 bases clipped from V and 0 bases from J, the junction kept 3 bases outside the gene matches. The CDR3 reads CASSDRGASNQPQHF. The CDR3 DNA sequence: TGTGCCAGCAGCGACAGGGGGGCTAGCAATCAGCCCCAGCATTTT.

This clonotype has only a few counts. The chain recombines TRBV6-5 with TRBJ2-3; 11 positions match TRBD2. After removal of 5 bases from V and 2 bases from J, the junction contained 12 bases not matched to a gene. From germline, CDR1 is MNHEY and CDR2 SVGAGI. The CDR3 loop spans 18 amino acids. CDR3 sequence reads: CASSTTSGGYSFTDTQYF. As DNA, the CDR3 is TGTGCCAGCAGTACCACTAGCGGGGGATATTCATTCACAGATACGCAGTATTTT.

This clonotype occurred many times. The chain's CDR3 is CASGPRLATRSRQPQHF. The DNA for the CDR3 is TGCGCCAGCGGGCCCCGCTTAGCGACTCGTTCGAGGCAGCCCCAGCATTTT. The chain recombines TRBV5-1 with TRBJ1-5; D remains unclear. V lost 7 bases to trimming and J lost 7 bases, with 27 bases between them. Germline V gene lookup returns CDR1 SGHRS and CDR2 YFSETQ. There are 17 residues in the CDR3.

This chain uses TRBV19 with TRBJ2-7; TRBD2 matches 7 bases. Trimming removed 5 bases from V and 3 bases from J; junction bases left unmatched: 16. This CDR3 comprises 17 residues. Per germline, CDR1 LNHDA and CDR2 SQIVND (reference sequence). CDR3 nucleotide sequence: TGTGCCAGTAGTCCCCGGCCCTCTAGCGGTACCTTCTACGAGCAGTACTTC. Its protein is CASSPRPSSGTFYEQYF. Combining the CDR3 with reference TRBV19 and TRBJ2-7 gives the whole variable domain DGGITQSPKYLFRKEGQNVTLSCEQNLNHDAMYWYRQDPGQGLRLIYYSQIVNDFQKGDIAEGYSVSREKKESFPLTVTSAQKNPTAFYLCASSPRPSSGTFYEQYFGPGTRLTVT.

This clonotype has at least ten counts. This chain links TRBV29-1 with TRBJ2-7; possibly TRBD1 for D (6 bases). Trimming took off 4 bases at V and 0 bases at J, with 16 bases between the two ends. The CDR3 is 15 residues long. Germline V gives CDR1 SQVTM, CDR2 ANQGSEA. The CDR3 coding sequence is TGCAGCGTTGTTCTCGGGCAGGGGTACTCCTACGAGCAGTACTTC. It yields the protein CSVVLGQGYSYEQYF.

This chain connects TRBV6-5 to TRBJ1-1; D gene unclear. V was clipped by 0 bases and J by 7 bases, with 3 bases between them. The CDR3 runs 11 residues. Germline-derived CDR1 and CDR2 are MNHEY and SVGAGI. The CDR3 sequence: CASSYSGEAFF. The CDR3 nucleotides read TGTGCCAGCAGTTACTCTGGTGAAGCTTTCTTT.

The table lists this clonotype with a few counts. The chain joins TRBV2 to TRBJ2-3; 7 positions agree with TRBD1. J was trimmed by 3 bases and V by 3 bases; bases with no gene match: 3. CDR1 and CDR2 from the germline V gene are SNHLY and FYNNEI. The CDR3 loop spans 14 amino acids. CDR3 coding DNA: TGTGCCAGCAGTGACAGGGGGTTTACAGATACGCAGTATTTT. Residues: CASSDRGFTDTQYF. Filled out from reference TRBV2 and TRBJ2-3, the complete variable domain reads EPEVTQTPSHQVTQMGQEVILRCVPISNHLYFYWYRQILGQKVEFLVSFYNNEISEKSEIFDDQFSVERPDGSNFTLKIRSTKLEDSAMYFCASSDRGFTDTQYFGPGTRLTVL.